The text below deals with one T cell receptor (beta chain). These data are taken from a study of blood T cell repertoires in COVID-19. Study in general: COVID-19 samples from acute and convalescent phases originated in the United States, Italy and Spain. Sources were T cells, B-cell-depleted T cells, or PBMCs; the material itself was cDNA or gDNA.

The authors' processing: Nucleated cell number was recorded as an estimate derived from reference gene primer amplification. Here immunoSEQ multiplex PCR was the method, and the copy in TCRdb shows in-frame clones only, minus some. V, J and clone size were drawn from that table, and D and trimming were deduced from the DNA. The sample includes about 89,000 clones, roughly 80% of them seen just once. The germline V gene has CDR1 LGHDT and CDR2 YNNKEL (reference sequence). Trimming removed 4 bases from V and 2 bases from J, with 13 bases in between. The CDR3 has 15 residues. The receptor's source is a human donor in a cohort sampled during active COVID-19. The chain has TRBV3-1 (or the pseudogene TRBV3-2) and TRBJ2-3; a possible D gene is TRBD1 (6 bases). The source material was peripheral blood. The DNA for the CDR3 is TGTGCCAGCAGCCCCCGGAACAGGGCCACAGATACGCAGTATTTT. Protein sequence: CASSPRNRATDTQYF.